One and the same sample provided the 17 T cell receptor beta chains below, sequenced in a study of blood T cell repertoires in COVID-19. Sequenced by immunoSEQ multiplex PCR; TCRdb stores in-frame clones only, minus some. This repertoire shows roughly 400,000 clones, 80% to 90% found once; its top ten account for roughly 1.1%. The specimen was PBMCs or T cells enriched from blood (not recorded which). These receptors came from a man between 25 and 39 years old who had recovered from COVID-19.

The V and J genes are TRBV19 and TRBJ1-1; no firm D call. Germline V gives CDR1 LNHDA, CDR2 SQIVND (reference sequence). CDR3 length equals 13 residues. CDR3 sequence (DNA): TGTGCTACCATGTGGGGAGAGGCAACTGAAGCTTTCTTT. Translated, it gives CATMWGEATEAFF.

The chain combines TRBV15 with TRBJ1-2; tentative D call: TRBD1 (6 bases). V was shortened by 3 bases and J by 5 bases, with 13 bases between the two germline ends. The CDR3 is 14 amino acids. Germline assignment: CDR1 LNHNV and CDR2 YYDKDF (reference sequence). The CDR3 DNA follows: TGTGCCACCAGCAGGGGGGCAGGAGTTTATGGCTACACCTTC. Protein sequence: CATSRGAGVYGYTF.

This clone was recorded a few times. The chain uses TRBV2 and TRBJ1-5; unclear D gene. The length of the CDR3 is 14 residues. Germline values: CDR1 SNHLY, CDR2 FYNNEI. V shed 4 bases and J shed 2 bases, with 9 bases lying between them. CDR3 sequence: CASSVRGGNQPQHF. Written as DNA, the CDR3 is TGTGCCAGCAGTGTCCGGGGTGGCAATCAGCCCCAGCATTTT.

This CDR3 is CASSPRQNTYEQYF. CDR3 coding DNA: TGTGCCAGCAGCCCCAGACAGAACACCTACGAGCAGTACTTC. The rearrangement joins TRBV14 to TRBJ2-7; TRBD1 is a possible D gene (5 bases). The CDR3 length is 14 residues. Trimming cost V 4 bases and J 2 bases, with 12 bases left between them. Germline CDR1 and CDR2: SGHDN and FVKESK.

This chain joins TRBV12-3 or TRBV12-4 and TRBJ2-3; D not certain. V was pared by 2 bases and J by 5 bases, with 2 bases between. This CDR3 is 11 amino acids long. The CDR3 coding sequence is TGTGCCAGCAGTTTACAAGATACGCAGTATTTT. This encodes CASSLQDTQYF.

The V and J genes are TRBV7-9 and TRBJ1-4, with 7 bases aligning to TRBD1. The ends lost 0 bases at V and 7 bases at J; junction bases unmatched: 8. Per germline, CDR1 SEHNR and CDR2 FQNEAQ (reference sequence). This CDR3 is 16 amino acids long. The CDR3 region has the DNA TGTGCCAGCAGCTTAGCAGACAGGGCCCGGGGTGAAAAACTGTTTTTT. It translates to CASSLADRARGEKLFF.

This sequence joins TRBV15 and TRBJ1-5; D is uncertain. Germline CDR1 and CDR2: LNHNV and YYDKDF (reference sequence). V was trimmed by 0 bases and J by 7 bases, leaving 7 bases between them. The CDR3 contains 13 residues. CDR3 nucleotide sequence: TGTGCCACCAGCAGAGATTTGAGACAGCCCCAGCATTTT. It is translated as CATSRDLRQPQHF.

The gene calls are TRBV28 and TRBJ1-2; 7 nucleotides line up with TRBD1. The CDR3 extends over 15 amino acids. Germline V lookup: CDR1 MDHEN, CDR2 SYDVKM. The V segment lost 2 bases and the J segment 7 bases; nucleotides outside the gene matches: 10. For the CDR3, the DNA is TGTGCCAGCAGTTTACGGCGACAGGGAAGGGGTGGCTACACCTTC. It specifies CASSLRRQGRGGYTF.

V usage is TRBV18 and J usage is TRBJ1-4, with 9 bases that match TRBD1. The CDR3 loop spans 17 amino acids. With V trimmed by 4 bases and J by 7 bases, 13 bases remained unmatched. Germline V lookup: CDR1 KGHSH, CDR2 LQKENI. As DNA, the CDR3 is TGTGCCAGCTCACTTTCGGGTCCGGGACAGGGTTTTGAAAAACTGTTTTTT. This encodes CASSLSGPGQGFEKLFF.

This clone occurred once. The chain recombines TRBV7-2 with TRBJ2-5, with 11 bases aligning to TRBD1. V dropped 5 bases and J dropped 2; count of bases not matched to a gene: 4. CDR1 is SGHTA and CDR2 is FQGNSA in the germline V gene. CDR3 length: 15 amino acids. The CDR3 spells CASSTGTGGQETQYF. In nucleotides, the CDR3 is TGTGCCAGCAGCACCGGGACAGGGGGACAAGAGACCCAGTACTTC. The whole variable domain, filled in from reference TRBV7-2 and TRBJ2-5, reads GAGVSQSPSNKVTEKGKDVELRCDPISGHTALYWYRQSLGQGLEFLIYFQGNSAPDKSGLPSDRFSAERTGGSVSTLTIQRTQQEDSAVYLCASSTGTGGQETQYFGPGTRLLVL.

The chain has TRBV5-4 and TRBJ1-2, with 7 nucleotides matching TRBD1. The V segment lost 2 bases and the J segment 8 bases; nucleotides outside the gene matches: 12. Germline V gene lookup returns CDR1 SGHNT and CDR2 YYREEE (reference sequence). There are 15 residues in the CDR3. CDR3 amino acids: CASSLKNDREEGYTF. DNA for the CDR3: TGTGCCAGCAGCTTAAAAAATGACAGGGAAGAAGGCTACACCTTC.

J is TRBJ1-5 and V is TRBV20-1; D is uncertain. The germline gives CDR1 DFQATT, CDR2 SNEGSKA (reference sequence). V was clipped by 3 bases and J by 6 bases, with 9 bases between them. The CDR3 is made up of 12 amino acids. The CDR3 region has the DNA TGCAGTGCTAGTTCGGGAGTTCAGCCCCAGCATTTT. Protein: CSASSGVQPQHF.

Many counts were recorded for this clone. The chain carries TRBV7-9 and TRBJ2-2, with a weak D call TRBD1 (5 bases). V lost 5 bases to trimming and J lost 5 bases, with 18 bases between them. The germline CDR1 and CDR2 sequences are SEHNR and FQNEAQ (reference sequence). The CDR3 extends over 16 amino acids. CDR3 region: CASSHPGSSPTGELFF. CDR3 in DNA: TGTGCCAGCAGCCATCCAGGGTCCTCACCAACCGGGGAGCTGTTTTTT.

About this clone: At one of its ends the junction is not consistent with the germline gene, which may arise from a read error. The chain carries TRBV2 and TRBJ1-2; TRBD1 aligns across 7 bases. CDR1 is SNHLY and CDR2 is FYNNEI in the germline V gene. This CDR3 region has 11 residues. Here the CDR3 reads CASSTGSPSFF. The CDR3 DNA reads as TGTGCCAGTTCGACAGGGTCCCCCTCATTCTTC.

The genes are TRBV3-1 (or the pseudogene TRBV3-2) and TRBJ1-1; TRBD1 is a possible D gene (5 bases). Trimming stripped 2 bases from V and 3 bases from J, with 10 bases between. Germline-derived CDR1 and CDR2 are LGHDT and YNNKEL (reference sequence). The CDR3 extends over 14 amino acids. The CDR3 reads CASSQIGGDTEAFF. For the CDR3, the DNA is TGTGCCAGCAGCCAAATCGGGGGGGACACTGAAGCTTTCTTT.

J is TRBJ2-1 and V is TRBV5-1, with TRBD2 matching 14 bases. This CDR3 has 15 amino acids. Germline CDR1 SGHRS, CDR2 YFSETQ. The trim removed 3 bases at V and 12 bases at J, leaving 8 bases unmatched. CDR3 sequence: CASSSGTSGSVAQFF. In DNA, the CDR3 is TGCGCCAGCAGCTCTGGGACTAGCGGGAGTGTAGCGCAGTTCTTC. Full variable domain (missing parts from reference TRBV5-1 and TRBJ2-1): KAGVTQTPRYLIKTRGQQVTLSCSPISGHRSVSWYQQTPGQGLQFLFEYFSETQRNKGNFPGRFSGRQFSNSRSEMNVSTLELGDSALYLCASSSGTSGSVAQFFGPGTRLTVL.

This chain links TRBV6-4 with TRBJ2-7, with D possibly TRBD2 on 5 matching bases. The germline gives CDR1 MRHNA, CDR2 SNTAGT. This CDR3 contains 14 residues. V gave up 7 bases and J gave up 3 bases, with 16 bases separating them. The CDR3 DNA is TGTGCCAGCATGGTGGGAGCTGTAGACTACGAGCAGTACTTC. Its translation: CASMVGAVDYEQYF.